This is a list of T cell receptor beta chains from one sample in a study of cytomegalovirus exposure and HLA in healthy donors. Measured with immunoSEQ multiplex PCR; TCRdb has only the in-frame clones, and not every one. Here the sample spans over 200,000 clones, about four fifths being singletons. The sample comprised PBMCs. The receptor set was obtained from a man aged 40-49 years in good health and CMV-seropositive. The CDR3 runs from the conserved cysteine through the conserved F or W. Fields, in order: J gene, V gene, D gene, clone size, CDR3 protein, CDR3 DNA. The D gene is left open where the match is weak. Where a row states a size, it is once, few, many or the class of an expanded clone; other rows omit it.

j_gene: TRBJ2-1; v_gene: TRBV19; d_gene: TRBD1; abundance: .; CDR3aa: CASKKQGADEQFF; CDR3nt: TGTGCCAGTAAAAAACAGGGGGCCGATGAGCAGTTCTTC
j_gene: TRBJ2-3; v_gene: TRBV2; d_gene: TRBD1; abundance: .; CDR3aa: CASHRQGPGDTQYF; CDR3nt: TGTGCCAGTCACAGACAGGGGCCAGGGGATACGCAGTATTTT
j_gene: TRBJ1-1; v_gene: TRBV18; d_gene: .; abundance: once; CDR3aa: CASSPVPGTTEAFF; CDR3nt: TGTGCCAGCTCACCAGTTCCGGGTACCACTGAAGCTTTCTTT
j_gene: TRBJ1-1; v_gene: TRBV7-3; d_gene: .; abundance: few; CDR3aa: CASKLRPGAEAFF; CDR3nt: TGTGCCAGCAAGCTCCGACCCGGGGCTGAAGCTTTCTTT
j_gene: TRBJ1-4; v_gene: TRBV19; d_gene: .; abundance: few; CDR3aa: CASTPGLKLFF; CDR3nt: TGTGCCAGTACCCCGGGTCTTAAACTGTTTTTT
j_gene: TRBJ2-5; v_gene: TRBV27; d_gene: .; abundance: .; CDR3aa: CASRTGAETQYF; CDR3nt: TGTGCCAGCAGGACCGGAGCGGAGACCCAGTACTTC
j_gene: TRBJ1-3; v_gene: TRBV6-1; d_gene: .; abundance: .; CDR3aa: CASSEWPGNTIYF; CDR3nt: TGTGCCAGCAGTGAATGGCCGGGAAACACCATATATTTT
j_gene: TRBJ1-4; v_gene: TRBV14; d_gene: .; abundance: few; CDR3aa: CASSALRRGKLFF; CDR3nt: TGTGCCAGCAGCGCACTCCGGCGCGGAAAACTGTTTTTT
j_gene: TRBJ1-1; v_gene: TRBV19; d_gene: .; abundance: few; CDR3aa: CASSIGGATEAFF; CDR3nt: TGTGCCAGTAGTATAGGGGGCGCGACTGAAGCTTTCTTT
j_gene: TRBJ1-2; v_gene: TRBV2; d_gene: .; abundance: once; CDR3aa: CASREVGTQGYTF; CDR3nt: TGTGCCAGCAGGGAGGTCGGGACTCAGGGCTACACCTTC
j_gene: TRBJ1-2; v_gene: TRBV2; d_gene: TRBD1; abundance: .; CDR3aa: CASRPGEGQGKLGYTF; CDR3nt: TGTGCCAGCAGACCTGGAGAGGGACAGGGAAAGCTTGGCTACACCTTC
j_gene: TRBJ1-1; v_gene: TRBV7-2; d_gene: .; abundance: .; CDR3aa: CASSLVGTPNTEAFF; CDR3nt: TGTGCCAGCAGCTTAGTGGGGACACCGAACACTGAAGCTTTCTTT
j_gene: TRBJ1-1; v_gene: TRBV5-1; d_gene: .; abundance: once; CDR3aa: CASSLAGFTEAFF; CDR3nt: TGCGCCAGCAGCTTGGCAGGATTCACTGAAGCTTTCTTT
j_gene: TRBJ1-1; v_gene: TRBV7-8; d_gene: TRBD1; abundance: once; CDR3aa: CASSLADRANTEAFF; CDR3nt: TGTGCCAGCAGCTTAGCCGACAGGGCGAACACTGAAGCTTTCTTT
j_gene: TRBJ1-2; v_gene: TRBV4-1; d_gene: TRBD1; abundance: .; CDR3aa: CASSQDRPNRDRGSLWGYGYTF; CDR3nt: TGCGCCAGCAGCCAAGATCGCCCCAATCGGGACAGGGGTTCTCTTTGGGGCTATGGCTACACCTTC
j_gene: TRBJ2-7; v_gene: TRBV7-9; d_gene: .; abundance: .; CDR3aa: CASSSQGSSYEQYF; CDR3nt: TGTGCCAGCAGCTCTCAGGGGAGCTCCTACGAGCAGTACTTC
j_gene: TRBJ2-3; v_gene: TRBV28; d_gene: .; abundance: .; CDR3aa: CASELGGAHTQYF; CDR3nt: TGTGCCAGCGAGCTAGGAGGGGCACATACGCAGTATTTT
j_gene: TRBJ1-1; v_gene: TRBV4-1; d_gene: TRBD1; abundance: .; CDR3aa: CASSQTGVNTEAFF; CDR3nt: TGCGCCAGCAGCCAGACAGGGGTGAACACTGAAGCTTTCTTT
j_gene: TRBJ2-7; v_gene: TRBV7-8; d_gene: .; abundance: .; CDR3aa: CASSFSGSLEQYF; CDR3nt: TGTGCCAGCAGCTTTTCGGGGAGCCTCGAGCAGTACTTC
j_gene: TRBJ1-4; v_gene: TRBV25-1; d_gene: TRBD1; abundance: .; CDR3aa: CASSDPRQGTSNEKLFF; CDR3nt: TGTGCCAGCAGTGACCCCCGACAGGGAACTTCTAATGAAAAACTGTTTTTT
j_gene: TRBJ2-1; v_gene: TRBV9; d_gene: TRBD2; abundance: .; CDR3aa: CASSVGLAGKDEQFF; CDR3nt: TGTGCCAGCAGCGTAGGGCTAGCGGGAAAAGATGAGCAGTTCTTC
j_gene: TRBJ2-1; v_gene: TRBV30; d_gene: TRBD1; abundance: .; CDR3aa: CAWRGSRGLRNEQFF; CDR3nt: TGTGCCTGGAGGGGGAGCAGGGGGCTTCGGAATGAGCAGTTCTTC
j_gene: TRBJ2-7; v_gene: TRBV7-9; d_gene: TRBD2; abundance: .; CDR3aa: CASSLVGLPQYEQYF; CDR3nt: TGTGCCAGCAGCTTAGTGGGACTACCCCAGTACGAGCAGTACTTC
j_gene: TRBJ1-3; v_gene: TRBV25-1; d_gene: .; abundance: .; CDR3aa: CASSAAGSGNTIYF; CDR3nt: TGTGCCAGCAGTGCTGCGGGATCTGGAAACACCATATATTTT
j_gene: TRBJ2-7; v_gene: TRBV7-9; d_gene: TRBD2; abundance: few; CDR3aa: CASSLGGLAEPGEQYF; CDR3nt: TGTGCCAGCAGCTTAGGGGGACTAGCGGAACCGGGCGAGCAGTACTTC
j_gene: TRBJ1-2; v_gene: TRBV5-1; d_gene: .; abundance: .; CDR3aa: CASSPDISGDGYTF; CDR3nt: TGCGCCAGCAGCCCGGACATCTCGGGCGATGGCTACACCTTC
j_gene: TRBJ2-1; v_gene: TRBV30; d_gene: TRBD2; abundance: .; CDR3aa: CAWSVTSGSDEQFF; CDR3nt: TGTGCCTGGAGTGTGACTAGCGGGAGTGATGAGCAGTTCTTC
j_gene: TRBJ2-2; v_gene: TRBV7-6; d_gene: .; abundance: .; CDR3aa: CASSPTPFANTGELFF; CDR3nt: TGTGCCAGCAGCCCGACTCCGTTCGCGAACACCGGGGAGCTGTTTTTT
j_gene: TRBJ2-1; v_gene: TRBV9; d_gene: TRBD2; abundance: .; CDR3aa: CASSGTSGTREQFF; CDR3nt: TGTGCCAGCTCCGGGACTAGCGGGACTCGAGAGCAGTTCTTC
j_gene: TRBJ2-2; v_gene: TRBV7-9; d_gene: .; abundance: .; CDR3aa: CSSSPPLGVSGELFF; CDR3nt: TGTTCCAGCAGCCCACCCCTCGGGGTCTCCGGGGAGCTGTTTTTT
j_gene: TRBJ2-5; v_gene: TRBV9; d_gene: TRBD2; abundance: .; CDR3aa: CASSVAPPGLASQETQYF; CDR3nt: TGTGCCAGCAGCGTAGCCCCTCCGGGACTAGCGTCTCAAGAGACCCAGTACTTC
j_gene: TRBJ2-1; v_gene: TRBV29-1; d_gene: .; abundance: .; CDR3aa: CSVVLGSSYNEQFF; CDR3nt: TGCAGCGTTGTCCTGGGCAGCTCCTACAATGAGCAGTTCTTC
j_gene: TRBJ1-1; v_gene: TRBV7-8; d_gene: .; abundance: .; CDR3aa: CASSLGAFNTEAFF; CDR3nt: TGTGCCAGCAGCTTAGGGGCTTTTAACACTGAAGCTTTCTTT
j_gene: TRBJ2-7; v_gene: TRBV10-2; d_gene: .; abundance: .; CDR3aa: CASSAKGPSSYEQYF; CDR3nt: TGCGCCAGCAGTGCAAAGGGGCCCAGCTCCTACGAGCAGTACTTC
j_gene: TRBJ2-5; v_gene: TRBV15; d_gene: TRBD1; abundance: .; CDR3aa: CATRDRGSETQYF; CDR3nt: TGTGCCACCAGGGACAGGGGCTCCGAGACCCAGTACTTC
j_gene: TRBJ2-5; v_gene: TRBV7-3; d_gene: TRBD2; abundance: once; CDR3aa: CASSQGLAGGETQYF; CDR3nt: TGTGCCAGCAGCCAGGGACTAGCGGGAGGAGAGACCCAGTACTTC
j_gene: TRBJ2-2; v_gene: TRBV30; d_gene: .; abundance: .; CDR3aa: CAWSKGLLNTGELFF; CDR3nt: TGTGCCTGGAGTAAAGGACTATTGAACACCGGGGAGCTGTTTTTT
j_gene: TRBJ1-3; v_gene: TRBV19; d_gene: .; abundance: once; CDR3aa: CASSRPTASGNTIYF; CDR3nt: TGTGCCAGTAGTCGCCCGACAGCCTCTGGAAACACCATATATTTT
j_gene: TRBJ1-3; v_gene: TRBV9; d_gene: .; abundance: .; CDR3aa: CASSPLGQPFSGNTIYF; CDR3nt: TGTGCCAGCAGCCCCCTAGGACAGCCTTTCTCTGGAAACACCATATATTTT
j_gene: TRBJ1-6; v_gene: TRBV29-1; d_gene: .; abundance: .; CDR3aa: CSVERLPVNSPLHF; CDR3nt: TGCAGCGTTGAGAGATTGCCGGTTAATTCACCCCTCCACTTT
j_gene: TRBJ2-5; v_gene: TRBV7-9; d_gene: TRBD1; abundance: .; CDR3aa: CASSFTGTGQETQYF; CDR3nt: TGTGCCAGCAGTTTTACCGGGACAGGCCAAGAGACCCAGTACTTC
j_gene: TRBJ2-5; v_gene: TRBV18; d_gene: TRBD1; abundance: .; CDR3aa: CASSPGQGETQYF; CDR3nt: TGTGCCAGCTCACCAGGACAGGGGGAGACCCAGTACTTC
j_gene: TRBJ2-2; v_gene: TRBV19; d_gene: .; abundance: .; CDR3aa: CASSIGRGRETGELFF; CDR3nt: TGTGCCAGTAGTATCGGAAGAGGGAGAGAGACCGGGGAGCTGTTTTTT
j_gene: TRBJ2-1; v_gene: TRBV7-3; d_gene: .; abundance: .; CDR3aa: CASSYGDRDIYNEQFF; CDR3nt: TGTGCCAGCAGTTACGGAGACCGGGATATTTACAATGAGCAGTTCTTC